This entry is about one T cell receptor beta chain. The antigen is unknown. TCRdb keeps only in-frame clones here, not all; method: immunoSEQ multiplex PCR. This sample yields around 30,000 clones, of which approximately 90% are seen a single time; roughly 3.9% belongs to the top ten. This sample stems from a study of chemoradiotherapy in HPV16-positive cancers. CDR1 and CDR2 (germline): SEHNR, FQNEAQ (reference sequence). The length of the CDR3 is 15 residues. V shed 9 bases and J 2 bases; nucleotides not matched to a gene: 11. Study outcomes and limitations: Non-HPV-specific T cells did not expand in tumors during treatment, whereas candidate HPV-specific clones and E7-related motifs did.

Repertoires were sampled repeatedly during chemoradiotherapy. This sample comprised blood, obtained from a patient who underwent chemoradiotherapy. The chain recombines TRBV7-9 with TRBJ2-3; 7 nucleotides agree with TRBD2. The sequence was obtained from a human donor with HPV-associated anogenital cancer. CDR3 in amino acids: CASPKAGEPTDTQYF. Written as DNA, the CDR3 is TGTGCCAGTCCCAAGGCGGGGGAGCCCACAGATACGCAGTATTTT.